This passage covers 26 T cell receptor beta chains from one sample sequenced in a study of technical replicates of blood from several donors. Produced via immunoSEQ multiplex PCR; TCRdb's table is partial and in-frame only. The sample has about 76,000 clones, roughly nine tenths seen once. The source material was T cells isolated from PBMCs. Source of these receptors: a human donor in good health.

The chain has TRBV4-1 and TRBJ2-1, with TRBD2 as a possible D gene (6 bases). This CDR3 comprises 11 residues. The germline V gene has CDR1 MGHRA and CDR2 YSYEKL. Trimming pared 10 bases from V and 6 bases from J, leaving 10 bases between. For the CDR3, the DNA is TGCGCCACTGGACTACCCAATGAGCAGTTCTTC. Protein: CATGLPNEQFF.

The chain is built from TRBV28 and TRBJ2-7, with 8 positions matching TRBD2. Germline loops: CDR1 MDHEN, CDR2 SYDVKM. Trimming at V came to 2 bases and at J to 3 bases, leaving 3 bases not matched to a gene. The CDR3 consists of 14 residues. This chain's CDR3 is CASSLAGGNYEQYF. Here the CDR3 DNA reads TGTGCCAGCAGTTTAGCGGGAGGAAACTACGAGCAGTACTTC.

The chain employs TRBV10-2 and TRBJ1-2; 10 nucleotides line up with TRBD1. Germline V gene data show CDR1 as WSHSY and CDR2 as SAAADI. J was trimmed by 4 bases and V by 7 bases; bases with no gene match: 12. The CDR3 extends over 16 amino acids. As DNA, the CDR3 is TGCGCCAGCATACCAAAGGGACAGGGGAGACTCTATGGCTACACCTTC. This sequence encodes CASIPKGQGRLYGYTF.

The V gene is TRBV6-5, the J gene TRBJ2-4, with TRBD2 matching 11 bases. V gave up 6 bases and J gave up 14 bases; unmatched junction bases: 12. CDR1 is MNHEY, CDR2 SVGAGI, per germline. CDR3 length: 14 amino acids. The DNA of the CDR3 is TGTGCCAGCAGAGAGATAGCGGGAGGGCCAAGGGAGTACTTC. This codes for CASREIAGGPREYF.

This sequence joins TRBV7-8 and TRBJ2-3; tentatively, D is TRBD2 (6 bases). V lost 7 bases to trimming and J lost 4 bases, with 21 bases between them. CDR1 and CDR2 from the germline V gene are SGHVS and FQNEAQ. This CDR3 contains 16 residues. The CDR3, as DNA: TGTGCCAGCAACTTTGGGGGGAACCCGAGAGCAGATACGCAGTATTTT. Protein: CASNFGGNPRADTQYF.

CDR3: CASSVTGWGGSYGYTF. CDR3 nucleotide sequence: TGTGCCAGCAGCGTCACAGGGTGGGGGGGATCCTATGGCTACACCTTC. The rearrangement links TRBV9 to TRBJ1-2; tentatively, D is TRBD1 (6 bases). Germline CDR1 and CDR2: SGDLS and YYNGEE. Trimming stripped 2 bases from V and 4 bases from J, with 18 bases between. The CDR3 runs 16 residues. Based on the CDR3 plus reference TRBV9 and TRBJ1-2, the full variable domain is DSGVTQTPKHLITATGQRVTLRCSPRSGDLSVYWYQQSLDQGLQFLIQYYNGEERAKGNILERFSAQQFPDLHSELNLSSLELGDSALYFCASSVTGWGGSYGYTFGSGTRLTVV.

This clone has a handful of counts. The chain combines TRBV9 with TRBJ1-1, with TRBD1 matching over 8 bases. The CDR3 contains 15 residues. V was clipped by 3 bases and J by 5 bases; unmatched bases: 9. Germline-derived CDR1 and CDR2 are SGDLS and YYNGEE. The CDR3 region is CASSAAVTGVTEAFF. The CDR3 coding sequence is TGTGCCAGCAGCGCCGCCGTGACAGGGGTGACTGAAGCTTTCTTT.

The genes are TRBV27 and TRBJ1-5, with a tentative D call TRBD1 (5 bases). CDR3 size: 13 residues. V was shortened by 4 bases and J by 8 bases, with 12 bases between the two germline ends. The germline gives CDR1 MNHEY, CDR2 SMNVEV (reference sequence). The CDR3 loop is CASSYNGGEPQHF. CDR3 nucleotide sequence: TGTGCCAGCAGTTATAATGGGGGGGAGCCCCAGCATTTT.

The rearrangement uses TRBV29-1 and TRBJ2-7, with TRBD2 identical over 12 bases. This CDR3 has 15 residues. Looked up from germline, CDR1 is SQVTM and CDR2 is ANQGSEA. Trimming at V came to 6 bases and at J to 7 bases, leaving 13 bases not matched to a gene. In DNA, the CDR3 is TGCAGCGTCGCTGTAGGACTAGCGGGGCTGAGGGAGCAGTACTTC. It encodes CSVAVGLAGLREQYF.

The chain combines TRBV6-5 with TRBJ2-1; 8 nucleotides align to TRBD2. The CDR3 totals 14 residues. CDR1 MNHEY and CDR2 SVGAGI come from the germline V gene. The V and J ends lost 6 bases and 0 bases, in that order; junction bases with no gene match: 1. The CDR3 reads CASRAGGSYNEQFF. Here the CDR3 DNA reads TGTGCCAGCAGGGCGGGAGGCTCCTACAATGAGCAGTTCTTC.

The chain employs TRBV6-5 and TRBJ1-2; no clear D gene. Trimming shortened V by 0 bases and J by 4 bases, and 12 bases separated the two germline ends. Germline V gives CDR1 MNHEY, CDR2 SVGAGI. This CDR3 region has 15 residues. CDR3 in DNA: TGTGCCAGCAGTTACTCGAGGAGTCCGGTCTATGGCTACACCTTC. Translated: CASSYSRSPVYGYTF.

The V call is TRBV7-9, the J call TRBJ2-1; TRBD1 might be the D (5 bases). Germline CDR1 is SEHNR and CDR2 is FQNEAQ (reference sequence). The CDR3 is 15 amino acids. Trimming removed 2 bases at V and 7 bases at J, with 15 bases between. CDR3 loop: CASSLYQGMPNEQFF. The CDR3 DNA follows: TGTGCCAGCAGCTTATATCAGGGAATGCCAAATGAGCAGTTCTTC. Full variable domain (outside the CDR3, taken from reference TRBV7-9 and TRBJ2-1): DTGVSQNPRHKITKRGQNVTFRCDPISEHNRLYWYRQTLGQGPEFLTYFQNEAQLEKSRLLSDRFSAERPKGSFSTLEIQRTEQGDSAMYLCASSLYQGMPNEQFFGPGTRLTVL.

CDR3 region: CASSQDGQGATAFF. CDR3 in DNA: TGTGCCAGCAGCCAAGACGGACAGGGGGCGACGGCTTTCTTT. The chain joins TRBV5-4 to TRBJ1-1; 11 bases fit TRBD1. Germline V CDR1 and CDR2: SGHNT, YYREEE (reference sequence). The V and J ends lost 4 bases and 11 bases, in that order; junction bases with no gene match: 10. The CDR3 loop spans 14 amino acids.

The CDR3 nucleotides read TGCGCCAGCAGCGATAGGACTAAGTCCTCCTACAATGAGCAGTTCTTC. Translation: CASSDRTKSSYNEQFF. The V call is TRBV4-1, the J call TRBJ2-1; a weak D match, TRBD2 (6 bases). CDR3 length equals 16 residues. With 5 bases removed from V and 0 bases from J, the gap between germline ends came to 14 bases. Looked up from germline, CDR1 is MGHRA and CDR2 is YSYEKL.

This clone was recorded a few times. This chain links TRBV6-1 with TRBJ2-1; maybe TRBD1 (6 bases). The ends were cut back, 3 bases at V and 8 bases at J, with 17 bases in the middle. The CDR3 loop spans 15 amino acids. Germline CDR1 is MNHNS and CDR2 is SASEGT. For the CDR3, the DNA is TGTGCCAGCAGTGAGTGGGGGCAGGGGAATGATGAGCAGTTCTTC. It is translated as CASSEWGQGNDEQFF.

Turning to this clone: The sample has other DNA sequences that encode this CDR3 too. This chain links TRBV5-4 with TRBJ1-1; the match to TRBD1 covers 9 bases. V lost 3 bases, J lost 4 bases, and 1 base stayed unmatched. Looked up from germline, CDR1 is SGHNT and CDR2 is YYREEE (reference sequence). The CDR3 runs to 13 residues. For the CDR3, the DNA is TGTGCCAGCAGCTCGACAGGGGGCACTGAAGCTTTCTTT. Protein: CASSSTGGTEAFF.

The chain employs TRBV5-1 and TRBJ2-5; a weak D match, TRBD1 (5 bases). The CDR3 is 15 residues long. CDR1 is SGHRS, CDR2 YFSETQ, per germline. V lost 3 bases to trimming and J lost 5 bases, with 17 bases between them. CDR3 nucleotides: TGCGCCAGCAGCTCCTCTTCGACAGTGGCGGAGACCCAGTACTTC. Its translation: CASSSSSTVAETQYF.

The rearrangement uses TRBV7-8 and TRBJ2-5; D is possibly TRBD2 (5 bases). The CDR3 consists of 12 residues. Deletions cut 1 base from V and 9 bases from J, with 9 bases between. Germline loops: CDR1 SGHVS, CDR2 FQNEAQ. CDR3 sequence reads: CASSLDRGSQYF. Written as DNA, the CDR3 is TGTGCCAGCAGCTTAGACCGAGGGTCCCAGTACTTC.

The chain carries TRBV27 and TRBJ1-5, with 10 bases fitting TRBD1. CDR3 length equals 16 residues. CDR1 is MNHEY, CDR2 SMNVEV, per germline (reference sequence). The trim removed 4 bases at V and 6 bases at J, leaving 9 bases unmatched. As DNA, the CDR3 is TGTGCCAGCAGTTATGGACAGGGGGTTCTTGGTCAGCCCCAGCATTTT. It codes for CASSYGQGVLGQPQHF.

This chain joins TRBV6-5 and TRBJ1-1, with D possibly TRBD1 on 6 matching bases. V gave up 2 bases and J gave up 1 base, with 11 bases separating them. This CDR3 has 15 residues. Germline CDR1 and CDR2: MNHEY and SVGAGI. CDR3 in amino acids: CASSYVGQKNTEAFF. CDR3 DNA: TGTGCCAGCAGTTACGTCGGACAGAAGAACACTGAAGCTTTCTTT.

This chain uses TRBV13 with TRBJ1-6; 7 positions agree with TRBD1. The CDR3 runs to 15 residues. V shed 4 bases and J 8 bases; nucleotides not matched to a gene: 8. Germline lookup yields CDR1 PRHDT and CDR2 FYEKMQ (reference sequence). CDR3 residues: CASSWNRGAHSPLHF. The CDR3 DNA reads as TGTGCCAGCAGCTGGAACAGGGGAGCGCATTCACCCCTCCACTTT.

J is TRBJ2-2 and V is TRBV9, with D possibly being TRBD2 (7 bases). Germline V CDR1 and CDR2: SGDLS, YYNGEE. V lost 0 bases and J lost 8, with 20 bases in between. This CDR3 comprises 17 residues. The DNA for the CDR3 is TGTGCCAGCAGCGTAGCCCCACCGGGGGGCCAACCGGGGGAGCTGTTTTTT. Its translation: CASSVAPPGGQPGELFF.

The CDR3 DNA sequence: TGTGCCAGCAGCCCACTAGCGGAGGCTCTAAATGAGCAGTTCTTC. It codes for CASSPLAEALNEQFF. The gene calls are TRBV7-6 and TRBJ2-1; 8 positions match TRBD2. After removal of 5 bases from V and 7 bases from J, the junction contained 10 bases not matched to a gene. The CDR3 runs to 15 residues. The V gene's germline CDR1 is SGHVS and CDR2 FNYEAQ.

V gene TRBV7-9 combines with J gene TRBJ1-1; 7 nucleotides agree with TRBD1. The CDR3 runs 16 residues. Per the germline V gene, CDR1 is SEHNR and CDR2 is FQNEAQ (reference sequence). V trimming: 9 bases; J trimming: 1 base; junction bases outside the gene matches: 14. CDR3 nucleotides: TGTGCCAGTTCATCCCAACGGCGGACAGGGAACACTGAAGCTTTCTTT. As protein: CASSSQRRTGNTEAFF.

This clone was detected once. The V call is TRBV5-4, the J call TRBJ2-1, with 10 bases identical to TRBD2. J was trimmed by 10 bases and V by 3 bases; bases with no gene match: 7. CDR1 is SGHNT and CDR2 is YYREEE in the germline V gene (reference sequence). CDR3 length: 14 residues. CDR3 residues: CASSSASGGEEQFF. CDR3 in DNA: TGTGCCAGCAGCTCCGCTAGCGGGGGCGAGGAGCAGTTCTTC.

The CDR3 DNA follows: TGTGCCAGCAGCTTGGGGGCCGGACTAGCGGGGGGCGGGGAGCTGTTTTTT. This codes for CASSLGAGLAGGGELFF. V and J are TRBV5-4 and TRBJ2-2; 14 bases align to TRBD2. The CDR3 contains 17 residues. The V and J ends lost 0 bases and 7 bases, in that order; junction bases with no gene match: 5. In germline, CDR1 is SGHNT, CDR2 YYREEE (reference sequence).